What follows are 32 T cell receptor beta chains derived from one specimen sequenced in a study of shared clonotypes between healthy human individuals. Some clones are missing from TCRdb's copy, which holds only in-frame ones; the method was immunoSEQ multiplex PCR. Of about 490,000 clones listed, 70% to 80% are singletons. Input material: PBMCs. The receptors here all came from a middle-aged woman in good health. Some clones in this sample may be carry-over from other donors' samples.

In DNA form, the CDR3 reads TGCGCCAGCAGCCTCCAACCTAGCGGGGGAGAAGAGACCCAGTACTTC. As protein: CASSLQPSGGEETQYF. The chain has TRBV5-1 and TRBJ2-5, with 10 bases aligning to TRBD2. V shed 4 bases and J 3 bases; nucleotides not matched to a gene: 9. The CDR3 runs to 16 residues. Germline loops: CDR1 SGHRS, CDR2 YFSETQ. Variable domain in full (rest from reference TRBV5-1 and TRBJ2-5): KAGVTQTPRYLIKTRGQQVTLSCSPISGHRSVSWYQQTPGQGLQFLFEYFSETQRNKGNFPGRFSGRQFSNSRSEMNVSTLELGDSALYLCASSLQPSGGEETQYFGPGTRLLVL.

The J gene is TRBJ2-7, the V gene TRBV28; 10 bases are a match to TRBD1. The germline V gene has CDR1 MDHEN and CDR2 SYDVKM. CDR3 length: 16 residues. V was pared by 5 bases and J by 5 bases, with 12 bases of the junction left unmatched. Here the CDR3 DNA reads TGTGCCAGCAGTGGGGGGCCGGGACAGGGGACAGACGAGCAGTACTTC. It is translated as CASSGGPGQGTDEQYF.

The V and J genes are TRBV28 and TRBJ1-2, with TRBD1 identical over 9 bases. The germline gives CDR1 MDHEN, CDR2 SYDVKM. The CDR3 consists of 13 residues. The J segment lost 7 bases and the V segment lost 6 bases, leaving 6 bases of the junction unmatched. CDR3 nucleotides: TGTGCCAGCAGGCTACAGGGGGCTGGTGGCTACACCTTC. Protein sequence: CASRLQGAGGYTF.

This clone was detected only a few times. The gene calls are TRBV28 and TRBJ2-3; 7 bases fit TRBD2. Germline CDR1 MDHEN, CDR2 SYDVKM. After removal of 2 bases from V and 8 bases from J, the junction contained 10 bases not matched to a gene. CDR3 length: 15 residues. The CDR3 DNA follows: TGTGCCAGCAGTTTAAGGACGGCGGGAGTAGTTACGCAGTATTTT. This encodes CASSLRTAGVVTQYF.

The chain has TRBV4-3 and TRBJ1-2; D not certain. With 3 bases removed from V and 4 bases from J, the gap between germline ends came to 15 bases. CDR1 LGHNA and CDR2 YSLEER come from the germline V gene. There are 15 residues in the CDR3. The CDR3 nucleotides read TGCGCCAGCAGCCAGACGGTTCTGGGGAGCTATGGCTACACCTTC. It codes for CASSQTVLGSYGYTF.

This chain links TRBV10-1 with TRBJ2-7, with D unclear. Trimming pared 2 bases from V and 1 base from J, leaving 6 bases between. There are 13 residues in the CDR3. Germline lookup yields CDR1 WNHNN and CDR2 SYGVQD (reference sequence). The CDR3 DNA reads as TGCGCCAGCAGTGAGGGCCCTTCCTACGAGCAGTACTTC. Protein: CASSEGPSYEQYF.

Comments on this clone: Relative to the germline gene, one junction end is altered; a read error may explain this. This chain links TRBV28 with TRBJ2-7; TRBD1 matches at 7 bases. Germline loops: CDR1 MDHEN, CDR2 SYDVKM. The CDR3 consists of 13 residues. Here the CDR3 DNA reads TGTGCCAGCAGAACAGGGGTGGGATACGGGCAGTACTTC. The encoded protein is CASRTGVGYGQYF.

This clone was found a few times. This chain connects TRBV11-2 to TRBJ2-6; 9 bases align to TRBD1. The CDR3 has 17 amino acids. The ends lost 5 bases at V and 0 bases at J; junction bases unmatched: 5. Germline V gives CDR1 SGHAT, CDR2 FQNNGV. CDR3 DNA sequence: TGTGCCAGCAGCCAGGGACAGGGCCTCTCTGGGGCCAACGTCCTGACTTTC. Amino acids: CASSQGQGLSGANVLTF. Together with reference TRBV11-2 and TRBJ2-6, the CDR3 gives the full variable domain: EAGVAQSPRYKIIEKRQSVAFWCNPISGHATLYWYQQILGQGPKLLIQFQNNGVVDDSQLPKDRFSAERLKGVDSTLKIQPAKLEDSAVYLCASSQGQGLSGANVLTFGAGSRLTVL.

CDR3 sequence (DNA): TGTGCCAGCAGCTTGGGTGGAAGGACTACCAACTACGAGCAGTACTTC. Residues: CASSLGGRTTNYEQYF. This chain uses TRBV5-4 with TRBJ2-7, with D possibly matching TRBD2 (6 bases). CDR1 is SGHNT and CDR2 is YYREEE in the germline V gene (reference sequence). This CDR3 is 16 amino acids long. The ends were cut back, 0 bases at V and 3 bases at J, with 16 bases in the middle.

The rearrangement links TRBV4-1 to TRBJ2-1; 10 bases match TRBD2. Trimming removed 2 bases from V and 0 bases from J; junction bases left unmatched: 10. The CDR3 length is 19 residues. Germline CDR1 and CDR2: MGHRA and YSYEKL. CDR3 in amino acids: CASSQPSGRVPLSYNEQFF. As DNA, the CDR3 is TGCGCCAGCAGCCAACCTAGCGGGAGAGTTCCCCTCTCCTACAATGAGCAGTTCTTC.

The CDR3 reads CASSKGLATNTDTQYF. CDR3 bases: TGCGCCAGCAGCAAAGGACTAGCGACGAACACAGATACGCAGTATTTT. This rearrangement joins TRBV5-1 to TRBJ2-3; 9 nucleotides agree with TRBD2. Germline-derived CDR1 and CDR2 are SGHRS and YFSETQ. This CDR3 has 16 residues. Trimming cost V 4 bases and J 2 bases; bases outside gene matches: 8.

This clone was counted a few times. The CDR3 reads CASSIRDRAHEQYF. CDR3 in DNA: TGTGCCAGTAGTATCCGGGACAGGGCTCACGAGCAGTACTTC. This chain uses TRBV19 with TRBJ2-7; 9 nucleotides line up with TRBD1. J gave up 5 bases and V 3 bases, and 5 bases lay outside the gene matches. The CDR3 runs to 14 residues. CDR1 and CDR2 (germline): LNHDA, SQIVND (reference sequence).

V and J are TRBV11-2 and TRBJ2-1, with 12 positions matching TRBD2. Per the germline V gene, CDR1 is SGHAT and CDR2 is FQNNGV. With V trimmed by 1 base and J by 1 base, 8 bases remained unmatched. This CDR3 spans 19 amino acids. The CDR3 coding sequence is TGTGCCAGCAGCTTAGTATTCCTAGCGGGAGGGGGGTCCTACAATGAGCAGTTCTTC. It specifies CASSLVFLAGGGSYNEQFF.

V gene TRBV19 combines with J gene TRBJ2-1, with D perhaps TRBD1 (6 bases). The CDR3 extends over 14 amino acids. V was pared by 5 bases and J by 5 bases, with 13 bases between. The germline V gene has CDR1 LNHDA and CDR2 SQIVND (reference sequence). DNA for the CDR3: TGTGCCAGTAGTCAACCGGGACACAACAATGAGCAGTTCTTC. This sequence encodes CASSQPGHNNEQFF. The full variable domain, rest sourced from reference TRBV19 and TRBJ2-1, is DGGITQSPKYLFRKEGQNVTLSCEQNLNHDAMYWYRQDPGQGLRLIYYSQIVNDFQKGDIAEGYSVSREKKESFPLTVTSAQKNPTAFYLCASSQPGHNNEQFFGPGTRLTVL.

The V call is TRBV18, the J call TRBJ2-3; D gene unclear. There are 14 residues in the CDR3. V was cut by 6 bases and J by 6 bases, with 16 bases left in between. Germline-derived CDR1 and CDR2 are KGHSH and LQKENI. The CDR3 loop reads CASSTRSTWDTQYF. The CDR3 bases are TGTGCCAGCTCGACGAGGAGTACATGGGATACGCAGTATTTT. The full variable domain, its missing parts supplied by reference TRBV18 and TRBJ2-3, is NAGVMQNPRHLVRRRGQEARLRCSPMKGHSHVYWYRQLPEEGLKFMVYLQKENIIDESGMPKERFSAEFPKEGPSILRIQQVVRGDSAAYFCASSTRSTWDTQYFGPGTRLTVL.

The V and J genes are TRBV6-1 and TRBJ2-1, with D perhaps matching TRBD2 (6 bases). Germline assignment: CDR1 MNHNS and CDR2 SASEGT. The CDR3 totals 15 residues. V was pared by 2 bases and J by 6 bases, with 14 bases between. The CDR3 reads CASSERLEMPNEQFF. The CDR3 DNA reads as TGTGCCAGCAGTGAACGACTAGAAATGCCCAATGAGCAGTTCTTC.

This clone was picked up one time. This chain connects TRBV29-1 to TRBJ1-1; D not resolved. The CDR3 is 11 residues long. Trimming cost V 4 bases and J 10 bases, with 13 bases left between them. Germline V lookup: CDR1 SQVTM, CDR2 ANQGSEA. In DNA form, the CDR3 reads TGCAGCGTTGGGTTGGCAGGCGGAGCTTTCTTT. Protein product: CSVGLAGGAFF. The variable domain in full, with the rest retrieved from reference TRBV29-1 and TRBJ1-1, is SAVISQKPSRDICQRGTSLTIQCQVDSQVTMMFWYRQQPGQSLTLIATANQGSEATYESGFVIDKFPISRPNLTFSTLTVSNMSPEDSSIYLCSVGLAGGAFFGQGTRLTVV.

The chain has TRBV30 and TRBJ2-5; 12 bases line up with TRBD1. The CDR3 length is 13 residues. The germline CDR1 and CDR2 sequences are GTSNPN and SVGIG (reference sequence). As DNA, the CDR3 is TGTAGTCACCGGGACAGGGGGCAGGAGACCCAGTACTTC. Amino acids: CSHRDRGQETQYF. The full variable domain, with the rest looked up from reference TRBV30 and TRBJ2-5, is SQTIHQWPATLVQPVGSPLSLECTVEGTSNPNLYWYRQAAGRGLQLLFYSVGIGQISSEVPQNLSASRPQDRQFILSSKKLLLSDSGFYLCSHRDRGQETQYFGPGTRLLVL.

This chain joins TRBV11-3 and TRBJ1-6; tentative D call: TRBD1 (5 bases). The V end lost 3 bases, the J end lost 8 bases, and 11 bases lay between the germline ends. CDR1 SGHNT and CDR2 YENEEA come from the germline V gene. The CDR3 length is 14 residues. The CDR3 DNA reads TGTGCCAGCAGCTTGCGGGGGTACGATTCACCCCTCCACTTT. This translates into CASSLRGYDSPLHF.

V is TRBV6-1 and J is TRBJ1-3; D uncertain. Per the germline V gene, CDR1 is MNHNS and CDR2 is SASEGT. Trimming removed 0 bases at V and 5 bases at J, with 8 bases between. CDR3 size: 14 residues. The DNA for the CDR3 is TGTGCCAGCAGTGAAGCGGGCGGGAGAAACACCATATATTTT. It specifies CASSEAGGRNTIYF.

The genes are TRBV6-6 and TRBJ2-1; D might be TRBD1 or TRBD2, each matching 5 bases. CDR1 and CDR2 (germline): MNHNY, SVGAGI (reference sequence). V lost 10 bases to trimming and J lost 6 bases, with 19 bases between them. The CDR3 totals 14 residues. CDR3 protein: CATLSGGQFNEQFF. Here the CDR3 DNA reads TGTGCCACCCTAAGTGGGGGTCAGTTCAATGAGCAGTTCTTC.

The chain has TRBV5-1 and TRBJ2-1, with 8 bases identical to TRBD2. V dropped 4 bases and J dropped 7; count of bases not matched to a gene: 4. This CDR3 spans 13 amino acids. Germline CDR1 is SGHRS and CDR2 is YFSETQ. The CDR3 reads CASSRGGGNEQFF. CDR3 coding DNA: TGCGCCAGCAGCAGAGGCGGGGGGAATGAGCAGTTCTTC.

The chain couples TRBV15 to TRBJ2-7; D possibly corresponds to TRBD1 (6 bases). The CDR3 is 18 amino acids. The germline CDR1 and CDR2 sequences are LNHNV and YYDKDF (reference sequence). The V end lost 0 bases, the J end lost 2 bases, and 20 bases lay between the germline ends. CDR3 amino acids: CATSRDLRGSAGAYEQYF. The CDR3 nucleotides read TGTGCCACCAGCAGAGATTTAAGAGGTTCTGCAGGGGCCTACGAGCAGTACTTC.

This chain uses TRBV28 with TRBJ1-2, with D perhaps TRBD1 (6 bases). Trimming left V 2 bases short and J 4 bases short, with 11 bases between. The germline gives CDR1 MDHEN, CDR2 SYDVKM. CDR3 size: 14 residues. The CDR3 loop is CASSLTRGSYGYTF. Written as DNA, the CDR3 is TGTGCCAGCAGTTTAACCAGGGGATCCTATGGCTACACCTTC.

Only one count was recorded for this clone. The chain carries TRBV11-2 and TRBJ1-2; 7 bases are shared with TRBD1. The CDR3 has 15 amino acids. The V gene end was trimmed by 8 bases and the J gene end by 5 bases; junction bases not matched to a gene: 14. CDR1 and CDR2 (germline): SGHAT, FQNNGV. In DNA, the CDR3 is TGTGCCAGCCGGGACGGGGAAGGGGGCAGGTATGGCTACACCTTC. Amino acids: CASRDGEGGRYGYTF.

The V and J genes are TRBV29-1 and TRBJ2-3, with D hard to call. Germline V gene lookup returns CDR1 SQVTM and CDR2 ANQGSEA. The CDR3 is made up of 13 amino acids. Trimming cost V 2 bases and J 0 bases, with 6 bases left between them. CDR3 coding DNA: TGCAGCGTTGAACCCCCGAGCACAGATACGCAGTATTTT. As protein: CSVEPPSTDTQYF.

V usage is TRBV5-4 and J usage is TRBJ1-1, with D uncertain. The V gene lost 2 bases and the J gene lost 4 bases, with 9 bases spanning the gap. CDR3 size: 13 residues. Germline loops: CDR1 SGHNT, CDR2 YYREEE (reference sequence). The CDR3 loop is CASSLAPGTEAFF. CDR3 in DNA: TGTGCCAGCAGCTTAGCGCCGGGCACTGAAGCTTTCTTT.

This sequence joins TRBV5-1 and TRBJ2-3; D is tentatively TRBD1 or TRBD2 (5 bases each). CDR3 length equals 15 residues. The V and J ends lost 4 bases and 3 bases respectively, with 15 bases between them. The germline CDR1 and CDR2 sequences are SGHRS and YFSETQ. CDR3 protein: CASSPLGPLTDTQYF. In nucleotides, the CDR3 is TGCGCCAGCAGCCCTCTGGGACCACTAACAGATACGCAGTATTTT. The entire variable domain, with the rest obtained from reference TRBV5-1 and TRBJ2-3, is as follows: KAGVTQTPRYLIKTRGQQVTLSCSPISGHRSVSWYQQTPGQGLQFLFEYFSETQRNKGNFPGRFSGRQFSNSRSEMNVSTLELGDSALYLCASSPLGPLTDTQYFGPGTRLTVL.

The V and J genes are TRBV4-1 and TRBJ2-2; unclear D gene. The V gene lost 2 bases and the J gene lost 4 bases, with 11 bases spanning the gap. Germline V lookup: CDR1 MGHRA, CDR2 YSYEKL. The CDR3 has 15 residues. The CDR3 DNA reads TGCGCCAGCAGCCAACGCTCGTTAGGCACCGGGGAGCTGTTTTTT. This translates into CASSQRSLGTGELFF.

The rearrangement links TRBV2 to TRBJ2-2; D may be TRBD2 (6 bases). The length of the CDR3 is 14 residues. The V gene lost 0 bases and the J gene lost 4 bases, with 6 bases spanning the gap. Germline V gives CDR1 SNHLY, CDR2 FYNNEI. The CDR3 protein is CASSEAGGTGELFF. CDR3 in DNA: TGTGCCAGCAGTGAAGCGGGGGGCACCGGGGAGCTGTTTTTT.

This clone was observed a single time. V and J are TRBV4-2 and TRBJ2-1; 9 bases align to TRBD2. J was trimmed by 15 bases and V by 4 bases; bases with no gene match: 16. The CDR3 has 15 residues. Germline loops: CDR1 LGHNA, CDR2 YNFKEQ. The CDR3, as DNA: TGTGCCAGCAGCCGGCGTGGGGAAGGCGGGAGGGGACTGTTCTTC. Protein sequence: CASSRRGEGGRGLFF.

The chain has TRBV15 and TRBJ2-1; TRBD2 matches at 9 bases. Trimming removed 1 base from V and 0 bases from J; junction bases left unmatched: 1. This CDR3 has 16 amino acids. Germline V gene data show CDR1 as LNHNV and CDR2 as YYDKDF (reference sequence). DNA of the CDR3: TGTGCCACCAGCAGAGGTAGCGGGGGCTCCTACAATGAGCAGTTCTTC. This encodes CATSRGSGGSYNEQFF.